Listed below are T cell receptor beta chains from one sample, sequenced in a study of Graves' ophthalmopathy and Graves' hyperthyroidism. TCRdb reprocessed the multiplex PCR reads with MiXCR, giving one entry per CDR3 protein. The table lists approximately 460,000 distinct CDR3 sequences, under 15% of them singletons. Specimen: blood. Receptors were obtained from a woman aged 25 to 39 with Graves' ophthalmopathy. Both conserved end residues are part of each CDR3.

CDR3 protein: CASDWSGYEQYF
J gene: TRBJ2-7
V gene: TRBV6-5
CDR3 length: 12

CDR3 protein: CASSQDLSRDNNEKLFF
J gene: TRBJ1-4
V gene: TRBV4-1
CDR3 length: 17

CDR3 protein: CASSLSDTDQPQHF
J gene: TRBJ1-5
V gene: TRBV12-3/TRBV12-4
CDR3 length: 14

CDR3 protein: CASSTRTGGFYEQYF
J gene: TRBJ2-7
V gene: TRBV4-1
CDR3 length: 15

CDR3 protein: CASSAPGTQTYEQYF
J gene: TRBJ2-7
V gene: TRBV7-9
CDR3 length: 15

CDR3 protein: CASSTRGGAVETQYF
J gene: TRBJ2-5
V gene: TRBV12-3/TRBV12-4
CDR3 length: 15

CDR3 protein: CATSSGRGQGITGELFF
J gene: TRBJ2-2
V gene: TRBV24-1
CDR3 length: 17

CDR3 protein: CASSSSQYPYGYTF
J gene: TRBJ1-2
V gene: TRBV28
CDR3 length: 14

CDR3 protein: CASSSLVGNTEAFF
J gene: TRBJ1-1
V gene: TRBV27
CDR3 length: 14

CDR3 protein: CASSGAGNYGYTF
J gene: TRBJ1-2
V gene: TRBV28
CDR3 length: 13

CDR3 protein: CSVGGFGRYGYTF
J gene: TRBJ1-2
V gene: TRBV29-1
CDR3 length: 13

CDR3 protein: CASSDGFGNTEAFF
J gene: TRBJ1-1
V gene: TRBV2
CDR3 length: 14

CDR3 protein: CAGSILGPQGNQPQHF
J gene: TRBJ1-5
V gene: TRBV19
CDR3 length: 16

CDR3 protein: CVSSFSTSVNGELFF
J gene: TRBJ2-2
V gene: TRBV12-3/TRBV12-4
CDR3 length: 15

CDR3 protein: CASSATGLYGYTF
J gene: TRBJ1-2
V gene: TRBV7-2
CDR3 length: 13

CDR3 protein: CASSSQSGLTGELFF
J gene: TRBJ2-2
V gene: TRBV4-1
CDR3 length: 15

CDR3 protein: CAWRNSGSEQYF
J gene: TRBJ2-7
V gene: TRBV30
CDR3 length: 12

CDR3 protein: CASRRTGAVVGEQYF
J gene: TRBJ2-7
V gene: TRBV19
CDR3 length: 15

CDR3 protein: CASSLFVFTGELFF
J gene: TRBJ2-2
V gene: TRBV28
CDR3 length: 14

CDR3 protein: CASSPGPATEAFF
J gene: TRBJ1-1
V gene: TRBV3-1
CDR3 length: 13

CDR3 protein: CASRLGVASETYEQYF
J gene: TRBJ2-7
V gene: TRBV6-1
CDR3 length: 16

CDR3 protein: CASSQDPLVAPQETQYF
J gene: TRBJ2-5
V gene: TRBV3-1
CDR3 length: 17